Below, 3 T cell receptor beta chains from the same sample are listed, as sequenced in a study of T cell responses to AZD1222 COVID-19 vaccine. This table comes from immunoSEQ multiplex PCR, and its TCRdb copy is limited to in-frame clones, with some not included. The profile shows fewer than 200,000 clones, just over 90% of them singletons. The sample in question was peripheral blood, obtained on day 0 of MenACWY control vaccination. The receptors come from an adult in good health.

This clone appeared once. The J gene is TRBJ1-2, the V gene TRBV27; no reliable D call. This CDR3 has 14 amino acids. Per germline, CDR1 MNHEY and CDR2 SMNVEV (reference sequence). The V gene lost 3 bases and the J gene lost 8 bases, with 16 bases spanning the gap. The CDR3 spells CASSLWPLGGGYTF. The DNA of the CDR3 is TGTGCCAGCAGTTTGTGGCCTCTGGGTGGCGGCTACACCTTC.

The chain carries TRBV3-1 (or the pseudogene TRBV3-2) and TRBJ2-3; no clear D gene. The CDR3 covers 14 residues. Trimming cost V 1 base and J 1 base, with 6 bases left between them. Germline assignment: CDR1 LGHDT and CDR2 YNNKEL (reference sequence). The chain's CDR3 is CASSQGPRTDTQYF. The CDR3 nucleotides are TGTGCCAGCAGCCAAGGACCTCGCACAGATACGCAGTATTTT.

V gene TRBV24-1 combines with J gene TRBJ2-1; TRBD2 matches at 11 bases. CDR1 and CDR2 (germline): KGHDR, SFDVKD. With V trimmed by 4 bases and J by 3 bases, 10 bases remained unmatched. CDR3 length: 18 amino acids. The CDR3 DNA is TGTGCCACCAGTGACCCAAGACTAGCGGGAAACAACTACAATGAGCAGTTCTTC. Translated, it gives CATSDPRLAGNNYNEQFF.